These T cell receptor beta chains were read from a single sample in a study of blood T cells in healthy people across ages. TCRdb re-derived calls from the 5' RACE reads in MiXCR, one entry per CDR3 protein. Here the sample spans 550,000 to 650,000 distinct CDR3 sequences, about 25% being singletons. These same records also appear under a second study, on T cells of mothers and their children.

Source material: blood. These receptors all come from a boy younger than 10 in good health. Both conserved end residues are part of each CDR3. The D gene is left open where the match is weak. Not all rows give a size; the values are once, few, many and, for expanded clones, a class.

clone size: many
V gene: TRBV29-1
D gene: .
J gene: TRBJ1-2
CDR3 DNA: TGCAGCGGGGTCTTCCGGGGGCTCTATGGCTACACCTTC
CDR3 protein: CSGVFRGLYGYTF

clone size: .
V gene: TRBV5-1
D gene: TRBD2
J gene: TRBJ2-3
CDR3 DNA: TGCGCCAGCAGCTTGAGTAGCGGGGACACAGATACGCAGTATTTT
CDR3 protein: CASSLSSGDTDTQYF

clone size: few
V gene: TRBV12-3/TRBV12-4
D gene: .
J gene: TRBJ1-4
CDR3 DNA: TGTGCCAGCAGCTTAGGGACTCCCGAAAAACTGTTTTTT
CDR3 protein: CASSLGTPEKLFF

clone size: .
V gene: TRBV5-5
D gene: .
J gene: TRBJ2-1
CDR3 DNA: TGTGCCAGCAGCTTGTCCCGAGAAACCTACAATGAGCAGTTCTTC
CDR3 protein: CASSLSRETYNEQFF

clone size: few
V gene: TRBV30
D gene: .
J gene: TRBJ1-1
CDR3 DNA: TGTGCCTGGAGTGTGGGGAGATCTGAAGCTTTCTTT
CDR3 protein: CAWSVGRSEAFF

clone size: .
V gene: TRBV15
D gene: .
J gene: TRBJ1-5
CDR3 DNA: TGTGCCACCAGCTCGGATTGGGGTCCCAATCAGCCCCAGCATTTT
CDR3 protein: CATSSDWGPNQPQHF

clone size: .
V gene: TRBV2
D gene: .
J gene: TRBJ2-3
CDR3 DNA: TGTGCCAGGAGTGATAGGGGGGTCACAGATACGCAGTATTTT
CDR3 protein: CARSDRGVTDTQYF

clone size: .
V gene: TRBV20-1
D gene: TRBD2
J gene: TRBJ2-1
CDR3 DNA: TGCAGTGTTAGCGGGAGGAGGGTGGAGCAGTTCTTC
CDR3 protein: CSVSGRRVEQFF

clone size: .
V gene: TRBV28
D gene: TRBD2
J gene: TRBJ2-7
CDR3 DNA: TGTGCCAGCAGTCCTCAACCTGCTAGCGGGGGGGTGTACGAGCAGTACTTC
CDR3 protein: CASSPQPASGGVYEQYF

clone size: few
V gene: TRBV4-1
D gene: TRBD2
J gene: TRBJ2-1
CDR3 DNA: TGCGCCAGCAGCCAAGTTTATCCCCTAGCGGGAGGAGGGAATGAGCAGTTCTTC
CDR3 protein: CASSQVYPLAGGGNEQFF

clone size: few
V gene: TRBV30
D gene: .
J gene: TRBJ2-3
CDR3 DNA: TGTGCCAGCCGCCTTCCGTTTTCGTCTACAGATACGCAGTATTTT
CDR3 protein: CASRLPFSSTDTQYF

clone size: few
V gene: TRBV7-9
D gene: TRBD1
J gene: TRBJ1-4
CDR3 DNA: TGTGCCAGCAGCTTAGCCGAACAGGGGTGGGGTGAAAAACTGTTTTTT
CDR3 protein: CASSLAEQGWGEKLFF

clone size: .
V gene: TRBV6-6
D gene: .
J gene: TRBJ2-3
CDR3 DNA: TGTGCCAGCAGTTACTCGACGGGGGGCGCGTTAGATACGCAGTATTTT
CDR3 protein: CASSYSTGGALDTQYF

clone size: .
V gene: TRBV4-3
D gene: .
J gene: TRBJ2-1
CDR3 DNA: TGCGCCAGCAGCCAAGATCTCCAGGGCGGACTTTACAATGAGCAGTTCTTC
CDR3 protein: CASSQDLQGGLYNEQFF

clone size: .
V gene: TRBV5-1
D gene: TRBD1
J gene: TRBJ2-7
CDR3 DNA: TGCGCCAGCAGCTTGGAGGGGGCGGAAAGAAGCTCCTACGAGCAGTACTTC
CDR3 protein: CASSLEGAERSSYEQYF

clone size: .
V gene: TRBV20-1
D gene: TRBD2
J gene: TRBJ2-1
CDR3 DNA: TGCAGTGCTAGACCTGAGACTAGCGGGGAGAAAACCTACAATGAGCAGTTCTTC
CDR3 protein: CSARPETSGEKTYNEQFF

clone size: .
V gene: TRBV12-5
D gene: .
J gene: TRBJ2-7
CDR3 DNA: TGTGCTAGTGGTTCCCGGGGCAGTGGGAGCTCCTACGAGCAGTACTTC
CDR3 protein: CASGSRGSGSSYEQYF

clone size: .
V gene: TRBV9
D gene: TRBD1
J gene: TRBJ2-3
CDR3 DNA: TGTGCCAGCAGCTCCGACAGGGGCACAGATACGCAGTATTTT
CDR3 protein: CASSSDRGTDTQYF

clone size: few
V gene: TRBV28
D gene: .
J gene: TRBJ2-4
CDR3 DNA: TGTGCCAGCAGTTCCCCGGTACTAGCCAAAAACATTCGGTACTTC
CDR3 protein: CASSSPVLAKNIRYF

clone size: many
V gene: TRBV7-7
D gene: TRBD2
J gene: TRBJ2-5
CDR3 DNA: TGTGCTAGCAGCGGAGGGACTAGCGGGATGGAGACCCAGTACTTC
CDR3 protein: CASSGGTSGMETQYF

clone size: many
V gene: TRBV10-1
D gene: TRBD2
J gene: TRBJ2-7
CDR3 DNA: TGCGCCAGATTGACTAGCGGGAGTTACGAGCAGTACTTC
CDR3 protein: CARLTSGSYEQYF

clone size: .
V gene: TRBV12-3/TRBV12-4
D gene: TRBD1
J gene: TRBJ1-4
CDR3 DNA: TGTGCCAGCAGTCCCACCGCAGGGGGCGGTGAAAAACTGTTTTTT
CDR3 protein: CASSPTAGGGEKLFF

clone size: .
V gene: TRBV18
D gene: .
J gene: TRBJ2-5
CDR3 DNA: TGTGCCAGCTCACCAATTTTCGCAGAGACCCAGTACTTC
CDR3 protein: CASSPIFAETQYF

clone size: few
V gene: TRBV12-3/TRBV12-4
D gene: .
J gene: TRBJ2-7
CDR3 DNA: TGTGCCAGCAGTTTTGGAGCAGCCACCTACGAGCAGTACTTC
CDR3 protein: CASSFGAATYEQYF

clone size: .
V gene: TRBV7-2
D gene: .
J gene: TRBJ2-7
CDR3 DNA: TGTGCCAGCAGCCGACGCCGAGGGGGCTACGAGCAGTACTTC
CDR3 protein: CASSRRRGGYEQYF

clone size: .
V gene: TRBV20-1
D gene: .
J gene: TRBJ1-5
CDR3 DNA: TGCAGTGCTAGAATGGGGAGTAGCAATCAGCCCCAGCATTTT
CDR3 protein: CSARMGSSNQPQHF

clone size: few
V gene: TRBV7-9
D gene: .
J gene: TRBJ2-5
CDR3 DNA: TGTGCCAGCAGCTTAGGCCGACTACCACAAGAGACCCAGTACTTC
CDR3 protein: CASSLGRLPQETQYF

clone size: .
V gene: TRBV27
D gene: .
J gene: TRBJ1-6
CDR3 DNA: TGTGCCAGCACCCCAGGGGTTCATTCACCCCTCCACTTT
CDR3 protein: CASTPGVHSPLHF

clone size: few
V gene: TRBV2
D gene: .
J gene: TRBJ2-5
CDR3 DNA: TGTGCCAGCCACCTGGTACAGGGAGGAGAGACCCAGTACTTC
CDR3 protein: CASHLVQGGETQYF

clone size: .
V gene: TRBV5-1
D gene: .
J gene: TRBJ1-6
CDR3 DNA: TGCGCCAGCAGCTTGGCCTCGGGGGATGGTTCACCCCTCCACTTT
CDR3 protein: CASSLASGDGSPLHF

clone size: .
V gene: TRBV2
D gene: TRBD1
J gene: TRBJ2-1
CDR3 DNA: TGTGCCAGCAGTTCCCGGGACAGGGGGCAGAATGAGCAGTTCTTC
CDR3 protein: CASSSRDRGQNEQFF

clone size: few
V gene: TRBV9
D gene: .
J gene: TRBJ1-2
CDR3 DNA: TGTGCCAGCAGCGTACCGGGGGATGGCTACACCTTC
CDR3 protein: CASSVPGDGYTF

clone size: .
V gene: TRBV7-6
D gene: .
J gene: TRBJ2-7
CDR3 DNA: TGTGCCAGCAGCTTAGCCCTTAAAAGCGGCTCCTACGAGCAGTACTTC
CDR3 protein: CASSLALKSGSYEQYF

clone size: few
V gene: TRBV20-1
D gene: .
J gene: TRBJ1-2
CDR3 DNA: TGCAGTGCCCAGAGATCGCAGGTTTCTTCTCATGGCTACACCTTC
CDR3 protein: CSAQRSQVSSHGYTF

clone size: .
V gene: TRBV5-6
D gene: TRBD2
J gene: TRBJ2-1
CDR3 DNA: TGCGCCAGCAGTGGGGGACTAGCGGGTTGGAATGAGCAGTTCTTC
CDR3 protein: CASSGGLAGWNEQFF

clone size: once
V gene: TRBV11-3
D gene: .
J gene: TRBJ1-1
CDR3 DNA: TGTGCCAGCAGCTTACACGGTGAGAACACTGAAGCTTTCTTT
CDR3 protein: CASSLHGENTEAFF